This T cell receptor (beta chain) was retrieved from a study of shared clonotypes between healthy human individuals. Across the study: Three plates were used per donor for CD4 naive, three for CD4 memory, two for CD8 naive and one for CD8 memory.

V shed 5 bases and J 0 bases; nucleotides not matched to a gene: 9. CDR1 and CDR2 (germline): SGHTA, FQGNSA. The CDR3 loop spans 17 amino acids. The repertoire was sequenced with immunoSEQ multiplex PCR; TCRdb's copy has only in-frame clones and lacks some. In the table there are approximately 2.3 million clones, 85% to 95% of which are singletons. CD4+ cells yielded CD45RA+ naive and CD45RA-negative memory subsets. The sequencing input was naive CD4+ T cells from PBMCs. Subset of the sample: CD45RA+ positively selected. The chain uses TRBV7-2 and TRBJ2-4; TRBD2 aligns across 8 bases. The origin of this receptor is a young man in good health. Some clones in this sample may be carry-over from other donors' samples. CDR3 coding DNA: TGTGCCAGCAGCGCGTCGCTAGCGGGTGCAGCCAAAAACATTCAGTACTTC. The encoded protein is CASSASLAGAAKNIQYF. The full variable domain, with the rest looked up from reference TRBV7-2 and TRBJ2-4, is GAGVSQSPSNKVTEKGKDVELRCDPISGHTALYWYRQSLGQGLEFLIYFQGNSAPDKSGLPSDRFSAERTGGSVSTLTIQRTQQEDSAVYLCASSASLAGAAKNIQYFGAGTRLSVL.